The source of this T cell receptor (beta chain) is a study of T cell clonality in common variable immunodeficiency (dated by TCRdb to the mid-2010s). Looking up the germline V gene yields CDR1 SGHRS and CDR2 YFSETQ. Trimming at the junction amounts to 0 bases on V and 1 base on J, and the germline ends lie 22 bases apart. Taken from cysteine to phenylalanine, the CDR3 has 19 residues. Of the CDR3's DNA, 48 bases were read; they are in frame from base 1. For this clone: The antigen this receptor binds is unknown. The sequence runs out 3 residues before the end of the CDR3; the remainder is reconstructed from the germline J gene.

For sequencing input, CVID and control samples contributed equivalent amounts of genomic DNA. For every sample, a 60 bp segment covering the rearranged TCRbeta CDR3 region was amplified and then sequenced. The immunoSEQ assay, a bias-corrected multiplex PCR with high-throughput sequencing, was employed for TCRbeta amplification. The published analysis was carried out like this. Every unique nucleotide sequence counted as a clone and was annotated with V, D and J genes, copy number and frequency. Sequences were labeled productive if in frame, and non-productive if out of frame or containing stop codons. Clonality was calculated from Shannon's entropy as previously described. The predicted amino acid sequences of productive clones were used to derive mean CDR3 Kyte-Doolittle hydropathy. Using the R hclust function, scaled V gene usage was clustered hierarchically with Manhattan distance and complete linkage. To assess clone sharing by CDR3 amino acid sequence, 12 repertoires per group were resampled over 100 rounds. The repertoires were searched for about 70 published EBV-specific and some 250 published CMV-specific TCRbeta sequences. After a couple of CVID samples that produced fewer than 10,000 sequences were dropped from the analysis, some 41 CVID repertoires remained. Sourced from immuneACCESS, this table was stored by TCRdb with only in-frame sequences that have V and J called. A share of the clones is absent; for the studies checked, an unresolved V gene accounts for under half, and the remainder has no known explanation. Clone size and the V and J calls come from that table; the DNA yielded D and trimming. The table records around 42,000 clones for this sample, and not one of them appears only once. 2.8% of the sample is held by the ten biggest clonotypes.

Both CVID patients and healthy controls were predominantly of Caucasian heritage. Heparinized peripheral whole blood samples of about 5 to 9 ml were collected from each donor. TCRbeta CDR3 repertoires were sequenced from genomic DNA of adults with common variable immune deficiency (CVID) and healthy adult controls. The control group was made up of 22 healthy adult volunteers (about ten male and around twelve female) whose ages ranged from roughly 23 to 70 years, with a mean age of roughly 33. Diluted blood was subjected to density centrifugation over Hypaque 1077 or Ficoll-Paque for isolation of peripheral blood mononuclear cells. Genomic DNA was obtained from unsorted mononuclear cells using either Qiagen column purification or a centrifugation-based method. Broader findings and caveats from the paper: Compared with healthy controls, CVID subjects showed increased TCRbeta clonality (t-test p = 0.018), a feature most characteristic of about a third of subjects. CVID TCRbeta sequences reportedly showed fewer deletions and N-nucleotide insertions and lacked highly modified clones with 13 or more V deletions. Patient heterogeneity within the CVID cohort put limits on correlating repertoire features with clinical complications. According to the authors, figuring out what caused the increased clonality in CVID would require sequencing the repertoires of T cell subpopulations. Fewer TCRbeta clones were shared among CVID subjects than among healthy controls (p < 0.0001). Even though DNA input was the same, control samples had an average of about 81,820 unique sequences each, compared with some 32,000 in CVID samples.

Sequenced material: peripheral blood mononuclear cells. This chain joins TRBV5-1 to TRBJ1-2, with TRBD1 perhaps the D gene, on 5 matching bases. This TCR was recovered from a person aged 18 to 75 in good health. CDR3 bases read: TGCGCCAGCAGCTTGGCAAGAACGCAGGGAATCAACCGTAACTATGGC. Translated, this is CASSLARTQGINRNYG. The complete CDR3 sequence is CASSLARTQGINRNYGYTF. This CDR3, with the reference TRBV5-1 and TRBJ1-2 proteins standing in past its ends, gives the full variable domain KAGVTQTPRYLIKTRGQQVTLSCSPISGHRSVSWYQQTPGQGLQFLFEYFSETQRNKGNFPGRFSGRQFSNSRSEMNVSTLELGDSALYLCASSLARTQGINRNYGYTFGSGTRLTVV.